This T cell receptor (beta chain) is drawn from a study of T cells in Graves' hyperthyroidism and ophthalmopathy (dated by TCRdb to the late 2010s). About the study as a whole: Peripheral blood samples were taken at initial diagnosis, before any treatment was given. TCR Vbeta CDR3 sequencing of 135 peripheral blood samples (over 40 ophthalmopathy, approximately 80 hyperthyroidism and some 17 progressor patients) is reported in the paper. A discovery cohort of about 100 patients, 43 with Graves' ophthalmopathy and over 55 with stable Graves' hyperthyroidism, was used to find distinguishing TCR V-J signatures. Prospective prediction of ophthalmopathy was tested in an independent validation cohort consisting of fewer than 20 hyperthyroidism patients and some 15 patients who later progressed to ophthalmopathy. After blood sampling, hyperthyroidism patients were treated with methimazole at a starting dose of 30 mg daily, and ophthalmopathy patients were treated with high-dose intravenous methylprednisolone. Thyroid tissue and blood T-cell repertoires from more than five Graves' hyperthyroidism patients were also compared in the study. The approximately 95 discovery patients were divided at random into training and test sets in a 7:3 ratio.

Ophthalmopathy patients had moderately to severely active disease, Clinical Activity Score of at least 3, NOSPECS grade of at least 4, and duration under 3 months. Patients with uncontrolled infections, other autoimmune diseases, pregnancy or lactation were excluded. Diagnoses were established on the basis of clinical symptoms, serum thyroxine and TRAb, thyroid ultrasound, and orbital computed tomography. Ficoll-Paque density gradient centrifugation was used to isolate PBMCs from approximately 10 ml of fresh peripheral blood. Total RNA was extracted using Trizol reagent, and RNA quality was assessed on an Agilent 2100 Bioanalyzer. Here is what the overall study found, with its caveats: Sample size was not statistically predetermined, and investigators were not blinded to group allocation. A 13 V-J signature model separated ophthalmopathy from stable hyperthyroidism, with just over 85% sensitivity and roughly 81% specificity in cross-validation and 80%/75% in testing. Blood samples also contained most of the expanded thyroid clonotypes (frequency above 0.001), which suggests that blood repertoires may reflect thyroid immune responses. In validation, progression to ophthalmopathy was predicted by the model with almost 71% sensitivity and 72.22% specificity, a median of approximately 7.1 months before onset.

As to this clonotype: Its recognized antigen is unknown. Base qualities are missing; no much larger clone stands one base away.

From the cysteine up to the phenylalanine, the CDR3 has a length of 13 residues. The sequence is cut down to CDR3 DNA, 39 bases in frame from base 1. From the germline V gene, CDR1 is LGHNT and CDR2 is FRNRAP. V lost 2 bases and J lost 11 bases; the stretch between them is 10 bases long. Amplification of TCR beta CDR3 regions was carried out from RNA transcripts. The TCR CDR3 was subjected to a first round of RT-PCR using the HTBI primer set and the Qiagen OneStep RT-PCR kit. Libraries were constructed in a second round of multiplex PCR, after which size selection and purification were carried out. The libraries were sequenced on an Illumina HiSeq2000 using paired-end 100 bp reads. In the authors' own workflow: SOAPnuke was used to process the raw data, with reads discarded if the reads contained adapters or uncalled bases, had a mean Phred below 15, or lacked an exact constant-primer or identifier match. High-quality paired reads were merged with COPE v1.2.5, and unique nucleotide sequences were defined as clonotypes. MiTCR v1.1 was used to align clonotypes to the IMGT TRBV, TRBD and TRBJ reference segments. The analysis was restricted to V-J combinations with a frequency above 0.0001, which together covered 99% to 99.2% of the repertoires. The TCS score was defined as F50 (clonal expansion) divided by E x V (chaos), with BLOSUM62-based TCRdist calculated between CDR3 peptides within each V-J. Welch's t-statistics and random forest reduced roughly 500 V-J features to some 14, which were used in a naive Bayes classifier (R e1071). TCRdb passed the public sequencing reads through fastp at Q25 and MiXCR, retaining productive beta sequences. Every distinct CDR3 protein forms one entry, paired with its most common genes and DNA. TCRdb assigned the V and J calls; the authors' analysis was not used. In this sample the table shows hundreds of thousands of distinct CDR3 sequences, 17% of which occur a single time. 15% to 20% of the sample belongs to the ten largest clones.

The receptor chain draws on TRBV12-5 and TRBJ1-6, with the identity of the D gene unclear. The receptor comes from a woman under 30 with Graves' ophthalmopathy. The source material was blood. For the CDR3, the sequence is CASGLKGYAPLHF. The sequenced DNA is TGTGCTAGTGGTTTGAAAGGTTATGCACCCCTCCACTTT.